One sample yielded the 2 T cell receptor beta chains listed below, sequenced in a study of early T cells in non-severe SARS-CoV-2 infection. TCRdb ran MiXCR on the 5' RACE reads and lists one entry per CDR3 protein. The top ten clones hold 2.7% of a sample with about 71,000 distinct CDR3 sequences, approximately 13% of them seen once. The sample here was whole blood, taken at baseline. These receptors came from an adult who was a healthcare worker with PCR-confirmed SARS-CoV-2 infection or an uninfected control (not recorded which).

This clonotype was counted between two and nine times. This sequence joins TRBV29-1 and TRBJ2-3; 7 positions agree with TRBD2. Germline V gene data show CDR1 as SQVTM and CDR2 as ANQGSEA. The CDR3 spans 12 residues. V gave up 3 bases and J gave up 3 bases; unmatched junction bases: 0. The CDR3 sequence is CSVEGGTDTQYF. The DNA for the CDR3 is TGCAGCGTTGAGGGGGGGACAGATACGCAGTATTTT.

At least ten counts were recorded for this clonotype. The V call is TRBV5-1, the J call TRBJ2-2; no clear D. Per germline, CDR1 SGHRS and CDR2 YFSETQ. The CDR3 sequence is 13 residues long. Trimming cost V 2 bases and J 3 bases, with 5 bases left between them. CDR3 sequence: CASSFGDTGELFF. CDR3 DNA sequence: TGCGCCAGCAGCTTTGGGGACACCGGGGAGCTGTTTTTT.